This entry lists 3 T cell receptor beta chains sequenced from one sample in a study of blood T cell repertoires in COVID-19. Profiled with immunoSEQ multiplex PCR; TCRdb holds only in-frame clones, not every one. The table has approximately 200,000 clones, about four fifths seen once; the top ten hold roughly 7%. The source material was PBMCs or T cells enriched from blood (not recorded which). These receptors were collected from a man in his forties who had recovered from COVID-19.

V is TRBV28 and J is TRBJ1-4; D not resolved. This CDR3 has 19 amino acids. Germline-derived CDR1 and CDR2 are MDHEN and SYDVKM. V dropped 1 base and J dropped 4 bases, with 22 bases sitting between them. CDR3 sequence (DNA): TGTGCCAGCAGTTTATTTATGCGCCCGGGAGAGAGGGATAATGAAAAACTGTTTTTT. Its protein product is CASSLFMRPGERDNEKLFF.

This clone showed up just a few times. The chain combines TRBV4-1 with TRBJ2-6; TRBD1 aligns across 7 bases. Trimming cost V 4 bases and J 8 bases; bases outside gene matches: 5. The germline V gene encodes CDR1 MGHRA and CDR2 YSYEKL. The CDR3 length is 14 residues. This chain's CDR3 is CASSPTGLTNVLTF. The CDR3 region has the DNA TGCGCCAGCAGCCCGACAGGGCTTACCAACGTCCTGACTTTC.

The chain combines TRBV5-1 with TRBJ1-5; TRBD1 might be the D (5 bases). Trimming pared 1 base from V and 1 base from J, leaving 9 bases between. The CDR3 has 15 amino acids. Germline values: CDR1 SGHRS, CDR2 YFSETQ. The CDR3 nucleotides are TGCGCCAGCAGCTTGTCAGGGCAGAGCAATCAGCCCCAGCATTTT. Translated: CASSLSGQSNQPQHF.